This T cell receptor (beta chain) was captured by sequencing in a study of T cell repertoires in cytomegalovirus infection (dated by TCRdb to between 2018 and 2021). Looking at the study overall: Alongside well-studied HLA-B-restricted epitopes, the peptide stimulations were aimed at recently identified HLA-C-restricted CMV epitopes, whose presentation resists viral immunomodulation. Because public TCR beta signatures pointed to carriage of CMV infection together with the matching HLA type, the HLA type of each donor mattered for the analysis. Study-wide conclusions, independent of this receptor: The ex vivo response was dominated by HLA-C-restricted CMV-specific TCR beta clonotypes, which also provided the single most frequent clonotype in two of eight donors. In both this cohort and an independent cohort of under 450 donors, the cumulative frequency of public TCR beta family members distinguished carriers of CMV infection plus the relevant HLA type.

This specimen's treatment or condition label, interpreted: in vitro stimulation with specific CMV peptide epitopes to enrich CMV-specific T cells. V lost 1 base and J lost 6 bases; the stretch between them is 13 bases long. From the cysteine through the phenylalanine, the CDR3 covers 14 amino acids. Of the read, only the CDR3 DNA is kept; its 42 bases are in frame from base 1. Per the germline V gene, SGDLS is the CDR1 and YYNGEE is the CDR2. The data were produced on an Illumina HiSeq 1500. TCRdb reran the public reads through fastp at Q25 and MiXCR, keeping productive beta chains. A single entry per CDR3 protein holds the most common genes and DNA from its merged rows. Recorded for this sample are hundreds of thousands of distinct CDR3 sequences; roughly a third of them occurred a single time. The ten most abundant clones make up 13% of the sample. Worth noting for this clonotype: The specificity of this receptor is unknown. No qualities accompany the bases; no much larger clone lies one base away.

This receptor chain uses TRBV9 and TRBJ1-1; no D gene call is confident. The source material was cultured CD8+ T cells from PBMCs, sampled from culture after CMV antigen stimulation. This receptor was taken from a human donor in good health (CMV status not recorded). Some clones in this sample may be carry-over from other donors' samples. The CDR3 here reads CASSVTKMFPEAFF. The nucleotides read TGTGCCAGCAGCGTAACGAAGATGTTCCCTGAAGCTTTCTTT.